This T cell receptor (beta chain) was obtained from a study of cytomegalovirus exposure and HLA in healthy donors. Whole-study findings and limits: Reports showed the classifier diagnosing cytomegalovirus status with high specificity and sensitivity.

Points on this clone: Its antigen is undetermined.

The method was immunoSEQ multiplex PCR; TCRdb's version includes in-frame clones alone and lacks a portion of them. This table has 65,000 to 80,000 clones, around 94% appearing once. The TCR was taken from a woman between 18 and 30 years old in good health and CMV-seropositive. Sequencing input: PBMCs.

The CDR3 nucleotides are TGTGCCAGCAGCCTCGGACTCACAGATACGCAGTATTTT. It encodes CASSLGLTDTQYF. This chain links TRBV7-2 with TRBJ2-3; D is perhaps TRBD2 (5 bases). Trimming removed 5 bases at V and 2 bases at J, with 8 bases between. The germline CDR1 and CDR2 sequences are SGHTA and FQGNSA. The CDR3 is 13 amino acids.